The 26 T cell receptor beta chains below come from one sample, sequenced in a study of CD8+ T cells in alopecia areata. Sequencing used cDNA as its template, made by extracting RNA and reverse transcribing it. Method: immunoSEQ multiplex PCR; TCRdb's copy keeps in-frame clones and lacks some. This sample carries over 110,000 clones, approximately 49% of them seen once, and the ten largest clones take approximately 1%. The material was CD4+ T cells sorted from blood, obtained at week 0. The receptors derive from a human donor with alopecia areata.

For the CDR3, the DNA is TGTGCCATCAGTGAATCAAGAATATTTGAAAAACTGTTTTTT. It is translated as CAISESRIFEKLFF. V gene TRBV10-3 combines with J gene TRBJ1-4; D is ambiguous. V was trimmed by 3 bases and J by 7 bases, leaving 12 bases between them. Germline CDR1 ENHRY, CDR2 SYGVKD. CDR3 length: 14 amino acids.

The genes are TRBV29-1 and TRBJ2-2, with D perhaps matching TRBD2 (7 bases). Per the germline V gene, CDR1 is SQVTM and CDR2 is ANQGSEA. V lost 4 bases and J lost 5, with 14 bases in between. The CDR3 is 14 residues long. The CDR3 here is CSVAGGVWTGELFF. The CDR3 nucleotides are TGCAGCGTTGCGGGGGGCGTGTGGACCGGGGAGCTGTTTTTT.

V and J are TRBV30 and TRBJ2-7; 9 nucleotides agree with TRBD1. This CDR3 has 15 amino acids. V gave up 3 bases and J gave up 3 bases; unmatched junction bases: 9. From germline, CDR1 is GTSNPN and CDR2 SVGIG (reference sequence). The CDR3 is CAWRERTGALYEQYF. The CDR3 DNA follows: TGTGCCTGGAGGGAAAGGACAGGGGCTCTCTACGAGCAGTACTTC.

The genes are TRBV30 and TRBJ2-6; D perhaps matches TRBD1 (5 bases). V lost 0 bases, J lost 4 bases, and 13 bases lay in between. Germline V gene sequence: CDR1 GTSNPN, CDR2 SVGIG (reference sequence). The CDR3 runs 16 residues. The CDR3 region is CAWSVGVLGGANVLTF. The CDR3 region has the DNA TGTGCCTGGAGTGTAGGGGTGCTCGGGGGGGCCAACGTCCTGACTTTC. Using reference TRBV30 and TRBJ2-6 for the parts outside the CDR3, the full variable domain is SQTIHQWPATLVQPVGSPLSLECTVEGTSNPNLYWYRQAAGRGLQLLFYSVGIGQISSEVPQNLSASRPQDRQFILSSKKLLLSDSGFYLCAWSVGVLGGANVLTFGAGSRLTVL.

The chain employs TRBV7-3 and TRBJ1-2, with D hard to call. V was clipped by 3 bases and J by 7 bases, with 12 bases between them. Germline V lookup: CDR1 SGHTA, CDR2 FQGTGA. The CDR3 loop spans 13 amino acids. The CDR3 protein is CASSFNIGGGYTF. For the CDR3, the DNA is TGTGCCAGCAGCTTTAATATCGGAGGTGGCTACACCTTC.

This clone was counted once. The gene calls are TRBV10-3 and TRBJ2-6, with a weak D call TRBD2 (5 bases). CDR3 size: 16 residues. Germline lookup yields CDR1 ENHRY and CDR2 SYGVKD. V was trimmed by 3 bases and J by 4 bases, leaving 13 bases between them. In nucleotides, the CDR3 is TGTGCCATCAGTGATAGGACTCAAATGGGGGCCAACGTCCTGACTTTC. This sequence encodes CAISDRTQMGANVLTF.

Only a few counts were recorded for this clone. The chain is built from TRBV29-1 and TRBJ2-1, with 9 bases identical to TRBD2. CDR3 size: 14 residues. Per the germline V gene, CDR1 is SQVTM and CDR2 is ANQGSEA. V lost 1 base and J lost 12; bases outside the gene matches: 10. The CDR3 DNA sequence: TGCAGCGTTGAAGCCCCAATTAGCGGGAGATCGCAGTTCTTC. This gives the protein CSVEAPISGRSQFF.

The genes are TRBV27 and TRBJ1-3, with D perhaps TRBD1 (5 bases). Trimming removed 1 base at V and 0 bases at J, with 10 bases between. Germline V gene sequence: CDR1 MNHEY, CDR2 SMNVEV (reference sequence). This CDR3 has 16 residues. CDR3 bases: TGTGCCAGCAGTTTATGGGGGTTAGGCTCTGGAAACACCATATATTTT. This gives the protein CASSLWGLGSGNTIYF.

This clone was seen a few times. V gene TRBV29-1 combines with J gene TRBJ1-1; unclear D gene. This CDR3 region has 12 residues. CDR1 and CDR2 (germline): SQVTM, ANQGSEA. V shed 7 bases and J shed 2 bases, with 11 bases lying between them. CDR3 nucleotide sequence: TGCAGCGCGCGACACAGTAACACTGAAGCTTTCTTT. Translated, it gives CSARHSNTEAFF.

This clone was recorded a few times. The V gene is TRBV30, the J gene TRBJ1-1; D call uncertain. CDR1 GTSNPN and CDR2 SVGIG come from the germline V gene (reference sequence). The CDR3 has 13 residues. Deletions cut 4 bases from V and 4 bases from J, with 13 bases between. The CDR3 coding sequence is TGTGCCTGGAAAATTTCGGAGGCCACTGAAGCTTTCTTT. Its protein product is CAWKISEATEAFF.

This clone was counted between two and nine times. A much larger clone lies a single base off, so this may be a read error. J is TRBJ1-2 and V is TRBV6-5; 7 nucleotides line up with TRBD1. Germline V lookup: CDR1 MNHEY, CDR2 SVGAGI. The CDR3 extends over 12 amino acids. Trimming took 6 bases from V and 2 from J; bases not matched to a gene: 0. CDR3 DNA sequence: TGTGCCAGCAGACAGGGGAACTATGGCTACACCTTC. Encoded protein: CASRQGNYGYTF.

The rearrangement joins TRBV30 to TRBJ2-7; 7 bases are a match to TRBD2. In germline, CDR1 is GTSNPN, CDR2 SVGIG (reference sequence). Germline trimming cut 3 bases from V and 4 bases from J; bases unmatched to any gene: 9. This CDR3 spans 14 amino acids. CDR3 nucleotides: TGTGCCTGGAGATCGGGGAGGGCCTCTTACGAGCAGTACTTC. Residues: CAWRSGRASYEQYF.

The CDR3 spells CASSAFSGARGNEQFF. The CDR3 region has the DNA TGTGCCAGCAGTGCCTTTAGCGGGGCCAGGGGCAATGAGCAGTTCTTC. The chain is built from TRBV27 and TRBJ2-1; TRBD2 matches at 8 bases. V was pared by 5 bases and J by 6 bases, with 12 bases of the junction left unmatched. Germline V gene lookup returns CDR1 MNHEY and CDR2 SMNVEV (reference sequence). The length of the CDR3 is 16 residues.

This chain uses TRBV14 with TRBJ1-6, with a weak D call TRBD1 (5 bases). This CDR3 has 14 amino acids. Trimming left V 1 base short and J 8 bases short, with 9 bases between. CDR1 is SGHDN and CDR2 is FVKESK in the germline V gene. The DNA for the CDR3 is TGTGCCAGCAGCCAAGCGCAGGGATATTCACCCCTCCACTTT. Protein product: CASSQAQGYSPLHF.

The gene calls are TRBV29-1 and TRBJ2-5; D gene uncertain. The germline CDR1 and CDR2 sequences are SQVTM and ANQGSEA. V was clipped by 2 bases and J by 0 bases, with 10 bases between them. The CDR3 has 14 amino acids. The CDR3 sequence is CSVEIVQYQETQYF. For the CDR3, the DNA is TGCAGCGTTGAAATCGTACAGTACCAAGAGACCCAGTACTTC. The complete variable domain, with remaining parts taken from reference TRBV29-1 and TRBJ2-5, reads SAVISQKPSRDICQRGTSLTIQCQVDSQVTMMFWYRQQPGQSLTLIATANQGSEATYESGFVIDKFPISRPNLTFSTLTVSNMSPEDSSIYLCSVEIVQYQETQYFGPGTRLLVL.

The CDR3 DNA reads as TGTGCCTGGAGTGTACAAGACACGAGCTCCTACGAGCAGTACTTC. This encodes CAWSVQDTSSYEQYF. This chain joins TRBV30 and TRBJ2-7, with D hard to call. This CDR3 region has 15 residues. With 0 bases removed from V and 0 bases from J, the gap between germline ends came to 12 bases. In germline, CDR1 is GTSNPN, CDR2 SVGIG (reference sequence).

The chain is built from TRBV7-6 and TRBJ1-5; no firm D call. The CDR3 runs to 13 residues. Germline V gene sequence: CDR1 SGHVS, CDR2 FNYEAQ. Trimming shortened V by 3 bases and J by 4 bases, and 7 bases separated the two germline ends. CDR3 in DNA: TGTGCCAGCAGCTTGAGAGGGAATCAGCCCCAGCATTTT. It translates to CASSLRGNQPQHF.

The CDR3: CASGRQGPYEQYF. The CDR3 DNA sequence: TGTGCCAGCGGCCGACAGGGGCCATACGAGCAGTACTTC. This chain connects TRBV27 to TRBJ2-7; 8 bases line up with TRBD1. Trimming took 8 bases from V and 4 from J; bases not matched to a gene: 7. Germline V gives CDR1 MNHEY, CDR2 SMNVEV (reference sequence). This CDR3 has 13 amino acids.

J is TRBJ1-2 and V is TRBV9; unclear D gene. The CDR3 covers 16 residues. V lost 0 bases, J lost 7 bases, and 19 bases lay in between. The V gene's germline CDR1 is SGDLS and CDR2 YYNGEE. The CDR3: CASSVDPGRTFGGYTF. The CDR3 nucleotides read TGTGCCAGCAGCGTAGACCCGGGCAGAACTTTTGGTGGCTACACCTTC.

The chain recombines TRBV19 with TRBJ1-5; D not resolved. This CDR3 is 13 amino acids long. The V end was cut by 6 bases, the J end by 6 bases, with 12 bases between. Germline V CDR1 and CDR2: LNHDA, SQIVND (reference sequence). The CDR3: CASSPYGSQPQHF. For the CDR3, the DNA is TGTGCCAGTAGCCCATACGGGAGTCAGCCCCAGCATTTT.

The chain couples TRBV30 to TRBJ2-7; maybe TRBD1 (6 bases). The length of the CDR3 is 13 residues. Trimming removed 5 bases from V and 0 bases from J, with 11 bases in between. CDR1 is GTSNPN and CDR2 is SVGIG in the germline V gene (reference sequence). DNA for the CDR3: TGTGCCTGGGCCCGACAGGCCTCCTACGAGCAGTACTTC. Encoded protein: CAWARQASYEQYF.

The gene calls are TRBV5-4 and TRBJ1-5, with unresolved D. This CDR3 is 13 amino acids long. Looked up from germline, CDR1 is SGHNT and CDR2 is YYREEE (reference sequence). V lost 4 bases, J lost 0 bases, and 5 bases lay in between. The CDR3 bases are TGTGCCAGCAGCCGAAATAGCAATCAGCCCCAGCATTTT. Translated: CASSRNSNQPQHF. The whole variable domain, filled in from reference TRBV5-4 and TRBJ1-5, reads ETGVTQSPTHLIKTRGQQVTLRCSSQSGHNTVSWYQQALGQGPQFIFQYYREEENGRGNFPPRFSGLQFPNYSSELNVNALELDDSALYLCASSRNSNQPQHFGDGTRLSIL.

The chain couples TRBV29-1 to TRBJ2-1, with 7 bases aligning to TRBD2. Losses at the gene ends were 5 bases for V and 4 bases for J; bases not matched to a gene: 8. Germline loops: CDR1 SQVTM, CDR2 ANQGSEA. The CDR3 covers 14 residues. The CDR3 DNA follows: TGCAGCGTTTTAGCGGGTCAAGTTTACAATGAGCAGTTCTTC. It translates to CSVLAGQVYNEQFF.

This chain links TRBV29-1 with TRBJ2-1; D is undetermined. Per the germline V gene, CDR1 is SQVTM and CDR2 is ANQGSEA. V was cut by 7 bases and J by 8 bases, with 15 bases left in between. The CDR3 covers 12 residues. The CDR3 spells CSASTIRDEQFF. Written as DNA, the CDR3 is TGCAGCGCCAGCACGATTCGGGATGAGCAGTTCTTC.

The rearrangement uses TRBV6-1 and TRBJ2-1; unclear D gene. Germline V lookup: CDR1 MNHNS, CDR2 SASEGT. The length of the CDR3 is 12 residues. Trimming pared 8 bases from V and 4 bases from J, leaving 9 bases between. CDR3 protein: CASGVGYNEQFF. CDR3 DNA: TGTGCCAGCGGGGTAGGGTACAATGAGCAGTTCTTC.

This clone has at least ten counts. The rearrangement joins TRBV14 to TRBJ2-2; D uncertain. The CDR3 contains 13 residues. Per the germline V gene, CDR1 is SGHDN and CDR2 is FVKESK. V was cut by 1 base and J by 7 bases, with 7 bases left in between. CDR3 sequence (DNA): TGTGCCAGCAGCCAAGTGGAGATCGGGGAGCTGTTTTTT. Protein product: CASSQVEIGELFF.